These 27 T cell receptor beta chains originate from one sample sequenced in a study of shared clonotypes between healthy human individuals. TCRdb keeps only in-frame clones here, not all; method: immunoSEQ multiplex PCR. This table holds about 2 million clones, about 95% found once. CD45RO-negative CD8 cells positively selected for CCR7 made up the naive population, which excluded terminally differentiated effector memory CD45RA+ cells. Material for sequencing was naive CD8+ T cells sorted from blood. The receptor set was obtained from a man between 18 and 29 years old in good health.

J is TRBJ2-7 and V is TRBV13; no firm D call. With 5 bases removed from V and 3 bases from J, the gap between germline ends came to 17 bases. Per germline, CDR1 PRHDT and CDR2 FYEKMQ (reference sequence). The CDR3 extends over 15 amino acids. Written as DNA, the CDR3 is TGTGCCAGCAGCGAAAGCCCCCCACAACTCTACGAGCAGTACTTC. It is translated as CASSESPPQLYEQYF.

The CDR3 sequence is CASTTVDVVGVTDTQYF. In DNA form, the CDR3 reads TGTGCCAGCACAACGGTTGATGTGGTGGGTGTCACAGATACGCAGTATTTT. The rearrangement links TRBV27 to TRBJ2-3; D gene uncertain. Between the trimmed V and J ends, which lost 7 bases and 2 bases, there was a span of 22 bases. The CDR3 length is 17 residues. The germline gives CDR1 MNHEY, CDR2 SMNVEV (reference sequence).

The table lists this clone with a count of one. The V call is TRBV19, the J call TRBJ1-5; no firm D call. Germline CDR1 reads LNHDA; CDR2 reads SQIVND (reference sequence). CDR3 length: 13 amino acids. V gave up 6 bases and J gave up 2 bases, with 8 bases separating them. In nucleotides, the CDR3 is TGTGCCAGTAGGGACCCTGGCAATCAGCCCCAGCATTTT. It specifies CASRDPGNQPQHF.

The chain is built from TRBV6-6 and TRBJ2-7, with D maybe TRBD2 (7 bases). The CDR3 runs to 16 residues. The germline V gene encodes CDR1 MNHNY and CDR2 SVGAGI (reference sequence). Trimming shortened V by 5 bases and J by 2 bases, and 19 bases separated the two germline ends. DNA for the CDR3: TGTGCCAGCAGTCTACCATGGGGAGGGGGGACCTACGAGCAGTACTTC. Residues: CASSLPWGGGTYEQYF.

The chain links TRBV5-4 to TRBJ1-2; 11 bases are shared with TRBD1. The CDR3 is made up of 15 amino acids. Germline CDR1 SGHNT, CDR2 YYREEE (reference sequence). V lost 2 bases, J lost 5 bases, and 5 bases stayed unmatched. The chain's CDR3 is CASSLRTGGEYGYTF. CDR3 bases: TGTGCCAGCAGCTTAAGGACAGGGGGCGAGTATGGCTACACCTTC. Drawing the rest from reference TRBV5-4 and TRBJ1-2, the complete variable domain is ETGVTQSPTHLIKTRGQQVTLRCSSQSGHNTVSWYQQALGQGPQFIFQYYREEENGRGNFPPRFSGLQFPNYSSELNVNALELDDSALYLCASSLRTGGEYGYTFGSGTRLTVV.

With respect to this clone: The sample contains more than one DNA sequence encoding this CDR3. The J gene is TRBJ2-3, the V gene TRBV30; D gene unclear. The germline V gene encodes CDR1 GTSNPN and CDR2 SVGIG (reference sequence). The CDR3 consists of 12 residues. V shed 2 bases and J shed 5 bases, with 8 bases lying between them. The DNA of the CDR3 is TGTGCCTGGAGTCCATTGGGAGATACGCAGTATTTT. Translating it yields CAWSPLGDTQYF.

The CDR3 DNA is TGCGCCAGCAAGATCTCCGTCGAAGAGTATGGCTACACCTTC. As protein: CASKISVEEYGYTF. The chain carries TRBV4-1 and TRBJ1-2; D unclear. The V end was cut by 7 bases, the J end by 5 bases, with 17 bases between. The CDR3 runs 14 residues. CDR1 and CDR2 from the germline V gene are MGHRA and YSYEKL.

Points on this clone: The sample holds other DNA sequences that translate to the same CDR3. The V gene is TRBV27, the J gene TRBJ2-7; 9 positions agree with TRBD1. Per germline, CDR1 MNHEY and CDR2 SMNVEV (reference sequence). This CDR3 is 16 amino acids long. Losses at the gene ends were 0 bases for V and 5 bases for J; bases not matched to a gene: 8. CDR3 nucleotide sequence: TGTGCCAGCAGTTTATCCCCCGGGACAGGGCGCCACGAGCAGTACTTC. It encodes CASSLSPGTGRHEQYF.

V and J are TRBV2 and TRBJ2-7, with 8 positions matching TRBD1. Germline V CDR1 and CDR2: SNHLY, FYNNEI. This CDR3 comprises 16 residues. V dropped 3 bases and J dropped 2; count of bases not matched to a gene: 9. CDR3 loop: CASSDSPGTGTYEQYF. The CDR3 bases are TGTGCCAGCAGTGATTCCCCCGGGACAGGTACCTACGAGCAGTACTTC.

This sequence joins TRBV7-9 and TRBJ2-4, with unresolved D. Trimming removed 5 bases from V and 3 bases from J, with 14 bases in between. This CDR3 contains 15 residues. From germline, CDR1 is SEHNR and CDR2 FQNEAQ (reference sequence). CDR3: CASSPQTSVKNIQYF. The CDR3 coding sequence is TGTGCCAGCAGCCCCCAGACCTCGGTCAAAAACATTCAGTACTTC. The variable domain in full, with the rest retrieved from reference TRBV7-9 and TRBJ2-4, is DTGVSQNPRHKITKRGQNVTFRCDPISEHNRLYWYRQTLGQGPEFLTYFQNEAQLEKSRLLSDRFSAERPKGSFSTLEIQRTEQGDSAMYLCASSPQTSVKNIQYFGAGTRLSVL.

The chain is built from TRBV4-3 and TRBJ1-6, with no clear D. CDR1 is LGHNA, CDR2 YSLEER, per germline. This CDR3 has 12 residues. The V end was cut by 0 bases, the J end by 11 bases, with 5 bases between. The CDR3 bases are TGCGCCAGCAGCCAAGAGGGTACACCCCTCCACTTT. Its translation: CASSQEGTPLHF.

The chain links TRBV7-2 to TRBJ1-1, with 8 positions matching TRBD1. The CDR3 sequence is 15 residues long. V lost 6 bases and J lost 5; bases outside the gene matches: 11. CDR1 SGHTA and CDR2 FQGNSA come from the germline V gene. CDR3 in DNA: TGTGCCAGCAGTCAGGACAGGGCCCCACTGACTGAAGCTTTCTTT. Translation gives CASSQDRAPLTEAFF.

The chain carries TRBV6-5 and TRBJ2-7; D may match TRBD1 or TRBD2 (6 bases each). The CDR3 is 15 amino acids. Looked up from germline, CDR1 is MNHEY and CDR2 is SVGAGI. Trimming shortened V by 5 bases and J by 0 bases, and 14 bases separated the two germline ends. The CDR3 nucleotides are TGTGCCAGCAGTCCCCTGGGGGGCAGCTCCTACGAGCAGTACTTC. Translated: CASSPLGGSSYEQYF.

The V gene is TRBV11-2, the J gene TRBJ2-5; a possible D gene is TRBD2 (6 bases). CDR1 and CDR2 from the germline V gene are SGHAT and FQNNGV. V lost 1 base and J 2 bases, leaving 11 bases between the germline ends. The CDR3 spans 15 residues. The CDR3 DNA follows: TGTGCCAGCAGCTTAGTCTGGGACTCGCAAGAGACCCAGTACTTC. Residues: CASSLVWDSQETQYF.

For the CDR3, the DNA is TGTGCCCTCTACGCGGAATGCAGGAAGGACGAGCAGTACTTC. Amino acid sequence: CALYAECRKDEQYF. The chain is built from TRBV21-1 and TRBJ2-7. TRBV21-1 is shown as a pseudogene. This CDR3 has 14 residues.

V and J are TRBV9 and TRBJ2-1; no firm D call. Looked up from germline, CDR1 is SGDLS and CDR2 is YYNGEE. The length of the CDR3 is 13 residues. Trimming removed 4 bases from V and 10 bases from J, with 15 bases in between. Written as DNA, the CDR3 is TGTGCCAGCAGCTTAAACTATCCCCAGGAGCAGTTCTTC. This sequence encodes CASSLNYPQEQFF.

This clone was seen many times. Distinct nucleotide sequences in the sample also encode this CDR3. The chain couples TRBV4-3 to TRBJ2-7; 10 positions match TRBD2. CDR1 and CDR2 from the germline V gene are LGHNA and YSLEER. The CDR3 runs to 14 residues. V dropped 1 base and J dropped 3; count of bases not matched to a gene: 0. The CDR3 spells CASSQGTSGYEQYF. The CDR3 DNA sequence: TGCGCCAGCAGCCAAGGGACTAGCGGCTACGAGCAGTACTTC.

The CDR3 sequence: CASSVWGSATEAFF. The CDR3 bases are TGTGCCAGCAGCGTCTGGGGTTCGGCTACTGAAGCTTTCTTT. The chain uses TRBV9 and TRBJ1-1; no clear D. The CDR3 is 14 amino acids. Germline V gene lookup returns CDR1 SGDLS and CDR2 YYNGEE. Trimming removed 2 bases from V and 5 bases from J, with 13 bases in between.

This sequence joins TRBV4-1 and TRBJ2-7, with 12 nucleotides matching TRBD2. Unmatched junction bases numbered 2, after V lost 3 bases and J lost 2 bases. The CDR3 has 15 residues. From germline, CDR1 is MGHRA and CDR2 YSYEKL. CDR3 protein: CASSHLAGGTYEQYF. Written as DNA, the CDR3 is TGCGCCAGCAGCCACCTAGCGGGGGGGACCTACGAGCAGTACTTC.

The chain joins TRBV7-9 to TRBJ2-2, with D maybe TRBD2 (5 bases). Trimming took 6 bases from V and 3 from J, leaving 8 bases between them. The CDR3 has 13 residues. In germline, CDR1 is SEHNR, CDR2 FQNEAQ (reference sequence). CDR3 amino acids: CASSRGHTGELFF. DNA of the CDR3: TGTGCCAGCAGTCGGGGTCACACCGGGGAGCTGTTTTTT.

The V gene is TRBV29-1, the J gene TRBJ2-3, with 9 bases aligning to TRBD2. Germline assignment: CDR1 SQVTM and CDR2 ANQGSEA. The V and J ends lost 5 bases and 4 bases, in that order; junction bases with no gene match: 7. This CDR3 contains 14 residues. This CDR3 is CSVLGGRAADTQYF. The CDR3 DNA reads as TGCAGCGTTCTGGGCGGGAGGGCGGCAGATACGCAGTATTTT.

V usage is TRBV11-2 and J usage is TRBJ2-3, with no clear D. Trimming took 1 base from V and 0 from J, leaving 8 bases between them. CDR3 length: 15 residues. Germline CDR1 and CDR2: SGHAT and FQNNGV. This chain's CDR3 is CASSLGVASTDTQYF. The CDR3 nucleotides read TGTGCCAGCAGCTTAGGGGTGGCAAGCACAGATACGCAGTATTTT.

The chain employs TRBV6-5 and TRBJ2-5; D possibly corresponds to TRBD1 (6 bases). Near its end, the DNA agrees better with TRBJ2-7, so the J call may be wrong. Germline-derived CDR1 and CDR2 are MNHEY and SVGAGI. The CDR3 totals 14 residues. Here the CDR3 DNA reads TGTGCCAGCAGTTACTCCCCACAGGGCTACGAGCAGTACTTC. It yields the protein CASSYSPQGYEQYF.

The genes are TRBV19 and TRBJ1-4, with 9 bases matching TRBD1. J was trimmed by 5 bases and V by 4 bases; bases with no gene match: 2. From germline, CDR1 is LNHDA and CDR2 SQIVND (reference sequence). This CDR3 contains 14 residues. CDR3 residues: CASSRDRANEKLFF. CDR3 coding DNA: TGTGCCAGTAGTAGGGACAGGGCGAATGAAAAACTGTTTTTT.

The sample holds a few counts of this clone. This chain connects TRBV7-2 to TRBJ2-7; no reliable D call. Trimming stripped 1 base from V and 2 bases from J, with 12 bases between. The CDR3 loop spans 15 amino acids. Germline CDR1 is SGHTA and CDR2 is FQGNSA. CDR3 amino acids: CASSLVKGSPYEQYF. The CDR3 DNA sequence: TGTGCCAGCAGCTTAGTCAAAGGATCCCCCTACGAGCAGTACTTC.

The rearrangement joins TRBV7-9 to TRBJ2-7; possible D gene TRBD2, 6 bases. The CDR3 runs 13 residues. Germline CDR1 reads SEHNR; CDR2 reads FQNEAQ (reference sequence). The germline V and J ends were trimmed by 3 bases and 3 bases, with 9 bases remaining between them. For the CDR3, the DNA is TGTGCCAGCAGCTTCGAGACTAGCTACGAGCAGTACTTC. This sequence encodes CASSFETSYEQYF.

This chain connects TRBV27 to TRBJ1-2; 8 nucleotides agree with TRBD1. Germline V gives CDR1 MNHEY, CDR2 SMNVEV (reference sequence). V was pared by 8 bases and J by 1 base, with 6 bases of the junction left unmatched. There are 14 residues in the CDR3. CDR3 nucleotides: TGTGCCAGCTCAACGGACAGGGTTAACTATGGCTACACCTTC. The encoded protein is CASSTDRVNYGYTF.